This is a list of T cell receptor beta chains from one sample in a study of T cell repertoires in cytomegalovirus infection. TCRdb analysed the reads with MiXCR anew, one entry per CDR3 protein. Among approximately 500,000 distinct CDR3 sequences listed, 15% to 20% were seen once. Specimen: CD8+ T cells from PBMCs. The receptors were sampled from a human donor in good health (CMV status not recorded). Some clones in this sample may be carry-over from other donors' samples. The CDR3 runs from the conserved cysteine through the conserved F or W. Fields, in order: V gene, CDR3 protein.

v_gene: TRBV5-1
CDR3aa: CASSPGGGQSDEQFF

v_gene: TRBV2
CDR3aa: CASSDEPSSYEQYF

v_gene: TRBV12-3/TRBV12-4
CDR3aa: CASRHLAEGETQYF

v_gene: TRBV28
CDR3aa: CASSSPPSEVYSQNIQYF

v_gene: TRBV7-8
CDR3aa: CASSLPGQGNAETQYF

v_gene: TRBV9
CDR3aa: CASSSGTSADTDTQYF

v_gene: TRBV9
CDR3aa: CASSDRDTYGYTF

v_gene: TRBV5-5
CDR3aa: CASSLSTGTPQYEQYF

v_gene: TRBV7-8
CDR3aa: CASSVAAGTVDQPQHF

v_gene: TRBV5-4
CDR3aa: CASSLLWDGDTQYF

v_gene: TRBV4-1
CDR3aa: CASSQDGMNTEAFF

v_gene: TRBV3-1
CDR3aa: CASSQEGGRGRHGYTF

v_gene: TRBV27
CDR3aa: CASISGVGNEQYF

v_gene: TRBV14
CDR3aa: CASSPTGVSYNEQFF

v_gene: TRBV9
CDR3aa: CASSVGQTSGSRNEQFF

v_gene: TRBV7-2
CDR3aa: CASSLIGSYEQYF

v_gene: TRBV19
CDR3aa: CASVGGQNEAFF

v_gene: TRBV7-7
CDR3aa: CASSAGLLLETQYF

v_gene: TRBV10-3
CDR3aa: CAISENWQGGNQPQHF

v_gene: TRBV7-8
CDR3aa: CASSLDGAGEAFF

v_gene: TRBV27
CDR3aa: CASTGGNSPLHF

v_gene: TRBV7-6
CDR3aa: CASSLVGAGDNEQFF

v_gene: TRBV27
CDR3aa: CASSDGGPNQPQHF

v_gene: TRBV6-2/TRBV6-3
CDR3aa: CASSKQGVAVSNQPQHF

v_gene: TRBV20-1
CDR3aa: CSARDFGRDTTEAFF

v_gene: TRBV5-6
CDR3aa: CASSFGNFDGTDTQYF

v_gene: TRBV11-2
CDR3aa: CTSSLAYPSERSGGAHTQYF

v_gene: TRBV14
CDR3aa: CASSLLTGVLTEAFF

v_gene: TRBV19
CDR3aa: CASSITSGRGVQETQYF